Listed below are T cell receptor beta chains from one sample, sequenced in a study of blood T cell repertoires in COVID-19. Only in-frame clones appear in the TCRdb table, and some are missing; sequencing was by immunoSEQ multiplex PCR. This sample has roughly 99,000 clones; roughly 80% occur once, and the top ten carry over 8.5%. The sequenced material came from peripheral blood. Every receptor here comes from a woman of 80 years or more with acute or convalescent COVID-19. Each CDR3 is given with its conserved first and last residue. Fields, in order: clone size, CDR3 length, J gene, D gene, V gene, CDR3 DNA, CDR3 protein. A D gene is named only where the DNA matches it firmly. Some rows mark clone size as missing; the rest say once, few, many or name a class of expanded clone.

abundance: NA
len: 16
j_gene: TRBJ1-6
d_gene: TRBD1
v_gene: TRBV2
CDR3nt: TGTGCCAGCAGCCCGCGTGGACAGGGTTCAAATTCACCCCTCCACTTT
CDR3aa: CASSPRGQGSNSPLHF

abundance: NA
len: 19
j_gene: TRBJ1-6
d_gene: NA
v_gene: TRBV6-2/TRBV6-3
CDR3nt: TGTGCCAGCAGTACCCCGCCGGTGTTTCAGAGGAATGGAAATTCACCCCTCCACTTT
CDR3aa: CASSTPPVFQRNGNSPLHF

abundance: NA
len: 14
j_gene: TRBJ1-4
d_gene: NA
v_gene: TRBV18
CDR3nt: TGTGCCAGCTCACCCCAGGGGTCTAATGAAAAACTGTTTTTT
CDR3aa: CASSPQGSNEKLFF

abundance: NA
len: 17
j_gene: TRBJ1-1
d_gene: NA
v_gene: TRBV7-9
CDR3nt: TGTGCCAGCAGCTCTCCTCTAGATTGGCGACTGAACACTGAAGCTTTCTTT
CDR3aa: CASSSPLDWRLNTEAFF

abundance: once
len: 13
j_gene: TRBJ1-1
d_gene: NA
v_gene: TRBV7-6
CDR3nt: TGTGCCAGCAGCTCTCGTAGGAACACTGAAGCTTTCTTT
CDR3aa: CASSSRRNTEAFF

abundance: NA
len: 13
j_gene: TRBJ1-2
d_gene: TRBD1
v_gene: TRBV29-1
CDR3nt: TGCAGCGGGACGGGACAGGGGGCAGGTGGCTACACCTTC
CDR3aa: CSGTGQGAGGYTF

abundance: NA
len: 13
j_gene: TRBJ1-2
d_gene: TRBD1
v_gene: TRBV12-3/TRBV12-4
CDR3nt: TGTGCCAGCAGACCGGGACAGTGGGGGGGCTACACCTTC
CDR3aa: CASRPGQWGGYTF

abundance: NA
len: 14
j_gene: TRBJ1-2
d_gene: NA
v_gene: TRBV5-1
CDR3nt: TGCGCCAGCAGCTTGGGACAGTCAACAGATGGCTACACCTTC
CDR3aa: CASSLGQSTDGYTF

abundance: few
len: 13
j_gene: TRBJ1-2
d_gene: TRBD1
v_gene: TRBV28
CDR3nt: TGTGCCAGCAGTTCCGGACAGGGCCATGGCTACACCTTC
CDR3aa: CASSSGQGHGYTF

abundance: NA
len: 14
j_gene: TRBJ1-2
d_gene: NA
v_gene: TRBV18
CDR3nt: TGTGCCAGCTCACGCCGACAAGACCTCTATGGCTACACCTTC
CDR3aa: CASSRRQDLYGYTF

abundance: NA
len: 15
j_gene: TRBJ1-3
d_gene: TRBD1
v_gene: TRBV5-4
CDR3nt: TGTGCCAGCAGCTTGGCCGGGACAGCTGGAAACACCATATATTTT
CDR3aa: CASSLAGTAGNTIYF

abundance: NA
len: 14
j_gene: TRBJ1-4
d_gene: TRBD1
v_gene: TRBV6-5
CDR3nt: TGTGCCAGCAGTCCTCAGGGGGCGGGTGAAAAACTGTTTTTT
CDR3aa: CASSPQGAGEKLFF

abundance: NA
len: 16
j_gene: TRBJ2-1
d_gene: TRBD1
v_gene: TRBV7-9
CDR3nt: TGTGCCAGCAGCTCACTAACAGGGGTTACCTACAATGAGCAGTTCTTC
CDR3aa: CASSSLTGVTYNEQFF

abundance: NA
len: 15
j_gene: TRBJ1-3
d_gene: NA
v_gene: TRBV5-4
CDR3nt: TGTGCCAGCAGCTTGGGGCAGGGCCCGGGAAACACCATATATTTT
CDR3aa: CASSLGQGPGNTIYF

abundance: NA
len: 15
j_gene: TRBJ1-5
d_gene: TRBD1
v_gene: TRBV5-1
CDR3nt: TGCGCCAGCAGCCCCGAGACAGGGGCCCATCAGCCCCAGCATTTT
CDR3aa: CASSPETGAHQPQHF

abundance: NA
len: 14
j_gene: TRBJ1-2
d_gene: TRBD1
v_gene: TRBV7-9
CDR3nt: TGTGCCAGCACCCTAAGCGACAGGGATGGTGGCTACACCTTC
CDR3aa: CASTLSDRDGGYTF

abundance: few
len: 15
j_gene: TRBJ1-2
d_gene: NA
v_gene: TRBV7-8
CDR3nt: TGTGCCAGCAGCTTAGGAGGAGGGTTCAACTATGGCTACACCTTC
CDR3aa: CASSLGGGFNYGYTF

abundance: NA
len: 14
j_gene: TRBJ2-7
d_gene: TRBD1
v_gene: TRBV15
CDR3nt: TGTGCCACCAGCAGAGACAGGGGGCAATACGAGCAGTACTTC
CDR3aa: CATSRDRGQYEQYF

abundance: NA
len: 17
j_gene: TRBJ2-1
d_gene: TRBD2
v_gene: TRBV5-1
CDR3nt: TGCGCCAGCAGCCGTACTAGCGGCGCACACTCCTACAATGAGCAGTTCTTC
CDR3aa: CASSRTSGAHSYNEQFF

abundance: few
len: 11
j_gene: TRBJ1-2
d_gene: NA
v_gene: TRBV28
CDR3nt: TGTGCCAGCAGTCAGAACATGGGCTACACCTTC
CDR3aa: CASSQNMGYTF

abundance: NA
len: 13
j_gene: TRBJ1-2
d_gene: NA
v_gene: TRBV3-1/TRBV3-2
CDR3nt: TGTGCCAGCAGCCAAGATTCCAGGGATAAAGTCACCTTC
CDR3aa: CASSQDSRDKVTF

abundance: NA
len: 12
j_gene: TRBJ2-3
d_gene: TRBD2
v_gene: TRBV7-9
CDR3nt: TGTGCCAGCAGCCCCGCAGGTGGGAGGGAGTATTTT
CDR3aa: CASSPAGGREYF

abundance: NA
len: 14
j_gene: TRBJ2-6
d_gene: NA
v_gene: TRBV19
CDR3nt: TGTGCCAGTAGATCAGGGGATGGGGCCAACGTCCTGACTTTC
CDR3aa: CASRSGDGANVLTF

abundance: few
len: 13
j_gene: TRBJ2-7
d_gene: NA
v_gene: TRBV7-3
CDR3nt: TGTGCCAGCAGCTTATCCGTAGGGGGCGAGCAGTACTTC
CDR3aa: CASSLSVGGEQYF

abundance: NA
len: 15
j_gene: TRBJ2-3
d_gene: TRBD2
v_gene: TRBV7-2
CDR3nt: TGTGCCAGCAGCTCGCGGGGGGCCGGAGCAGATACGCAGTATTTT
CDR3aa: CASSSRGAGADTQYF

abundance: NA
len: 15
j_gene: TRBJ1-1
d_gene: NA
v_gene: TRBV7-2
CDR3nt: TGTGCCAGCAGCTGGGGAACAGGAATGAACACTGAAGCTTTCTTT
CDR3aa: CASSWGTGMNTEAFF

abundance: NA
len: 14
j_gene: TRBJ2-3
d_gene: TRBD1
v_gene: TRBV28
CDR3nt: TGTGCCAGCAGTTTGGACAGGGCCACAGATACGCAGTATTTT
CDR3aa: CASSLDRATDTQYF

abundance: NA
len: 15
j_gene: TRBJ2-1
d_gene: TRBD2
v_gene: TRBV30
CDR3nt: TGTGCCTGGTCAAGCTGGACTAGCTCCTACAATGAGCAGTTCTTC
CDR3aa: CAWSSWTSSYNEQFF

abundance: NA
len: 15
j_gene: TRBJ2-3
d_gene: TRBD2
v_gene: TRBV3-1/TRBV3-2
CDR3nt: TGTGCCAGCAGCCGAAATAGCGGGAGCACAGATACGCAGTATTTT
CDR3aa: CASSRNSGSTDTQYF

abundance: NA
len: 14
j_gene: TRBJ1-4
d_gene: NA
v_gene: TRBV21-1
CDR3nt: TGTGCCAGCAGCAAACAGGCAACTAATGAAAAACTGTTTTTT
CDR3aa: CASSKQATNEKLFF

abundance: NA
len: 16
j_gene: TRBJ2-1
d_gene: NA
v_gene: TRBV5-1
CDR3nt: TGCGCCAGCAGCTTGGTTCCCCCGCGCGCCTACAATGAGCAGTTCTTC
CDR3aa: CASSLVPPRAYNEQFF

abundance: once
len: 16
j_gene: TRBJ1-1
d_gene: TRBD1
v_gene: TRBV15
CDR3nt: TGTGCCACCAGCAGAGATATCGGGACAGAGAACACTGAAGCTTTCTTT
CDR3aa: CATSRDIGTENTEAFF

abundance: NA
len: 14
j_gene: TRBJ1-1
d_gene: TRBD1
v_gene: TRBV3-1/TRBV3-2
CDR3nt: TGTGCCAGCAGCCAGACAGGGGGCCGGACTGAAGCTTTCTTT
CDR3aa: CASSQTGGRTEAFF